The rows below give T cell receptor beta chains drawn from one sample of a study of cytomegalovirus exposure and HLA in healthy donors. This table comes from immunoSEQ multiplex PCR, and its TCRdb copy is limited to in-frame clones, with some not included. The table lists roughly 140,000 clones, over 60% of them singletons. Sequenced material: PBMCs. Receptor source: a woman in her 30s in good health and CMV-seropositive. Both conserved end residues are part of each CDR3. Fields, in order: CDR3 DNA, CDR3 protein, J gene, D gene, clone size, V gene. The D gene is left open where the match is weak. Clone size is stated in some rows and not others, as once, few, many or a class when expanded.

TGTGCCAGCAGCTTAATACTAGCGGGCTACAATGAGCAGTTCTTC,CASSLILAGYNEQFF,TRBJ2-1,TRBD2,.,TRBV7-3
TGTGCCAGCAGCCGTGGACAGGGGTTAGGCACCTTC,CASSRGQGLGTF,TRBJ1-2,TRBD1,.,TRBV28
TGTGCCAGCAGCTCAAACTCGGATCAAACGGGTCCCACAGATACGCAGTATTTT,CASSSNSDQTGPTDTQYF,TRBJ2-3,.,.,TRBV13
TGTGCCAGCTTTAAACTGAGCGCCGCTAATGAAAAACTGTTTTTT,CASFKLSAANEKLFF,TRBJ1-4,.,.,TRBV18
TGTGCCAGCAGCTTTCAGCGACTGAACACTGAAGCTTTCTTT,CASSFQRLNTEAFF,TRBJ1-1,.,.,TRBV7-8
TGTGCCAGCAGTTACTTCCCCAGAAGGGGCGGCGAGCAGTACTTC,CASSYFPRRGGEQYF,TRBJ2-7,.,.,TRBV6-5
TGCGCCAGCAGCCATGGGACAGGGGGCTCCTACGAGCAGTACTTC,CASSHGTGGSYEQYF,TRBJ2-7,TRBD1,.,TRBV4-1
TGTGCCAGTAGTAGAACAGGGGGCAGCGCCCACGAGCAGTACTTC,CASSRTGGSAHEQYF,TRBJ2-7,TRBD1,.,TRBV19
TGTGCCATCAGTCCCAGCGCTCTCTCTGGAAACACCATATATTTT,CAISPSALSGNTIYF,TRBJ1-3,.,few,TRBV10-3
TGTGCCAGTAGTAAAAGCGGGAGTAGAGAGACCCAGTACTTC,CASSKSGSRETQYF,TRBJ2-5,TRBD2,.,TRBV19
TGTGCCAGCAGCATCCCCCAGGGGACAGCCGAAGCTTTCTTT,CASSIPQGTAEAFF,TRBJ1-1,TRBD1,.,TRBV11-2
TGTGCCTGGCCCACCAGGGGTGGCTACACCTTC,CAWPTRGGYTF,TRBJ1-2,.,.,TRBV30
TGTGCCAGCAGTTTTTTACCGTCTAGCGAGCAGTACTTC,CASSFLPSSEQYF,TRBJ2-7,.,.,TRBV28
TGCGCCAGCAGTGGGACTATCAAGCTAGCGGGAGGGAGTATATACGAGCAGTACTTC,CASSGTIKLAGGSIYEQYF,TRBJ2-7,TRBD2,.,TRBV10-2
TGTGCCAGCAGTTTAGGACAGAGAACTGAAGCTTTCTTT,CASSLGQRTEAFF,TRBJ1-1,.,.,TRBV27
TGCAGTGCCGTGACTAGCGGGAGGGTCCACTTC,CSAVTSGRVHF,TRBJ2-5,TRBD2,once,TRBV20-1
TGTGCCAGCAGCCCTGGAAGGACAAACCTGAACACTGAAGCTTTCTTT,CASSPGRTNLNTEAFF,TRBJ1-1,.,.,TRBV11-2